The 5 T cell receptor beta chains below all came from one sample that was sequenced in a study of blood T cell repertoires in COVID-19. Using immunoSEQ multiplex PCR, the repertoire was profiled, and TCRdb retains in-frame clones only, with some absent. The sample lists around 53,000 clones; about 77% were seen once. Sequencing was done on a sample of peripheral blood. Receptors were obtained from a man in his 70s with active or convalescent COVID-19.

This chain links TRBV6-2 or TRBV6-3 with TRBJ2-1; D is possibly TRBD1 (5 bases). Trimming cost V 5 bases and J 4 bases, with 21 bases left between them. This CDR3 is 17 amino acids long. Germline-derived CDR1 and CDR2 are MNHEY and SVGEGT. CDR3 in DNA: TGTGCCAGCAGTCCGAACGGCCTAGGCCCAGGGTACAATGAGCAGTTCTTC. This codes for CASSPNGLGPGYNEQFF.

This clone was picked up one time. CDR3 sequence: CASSSDRANYGYTF. CDR3 sequence (DNA): TGTGCCAGCAGTTCGGACAGGGCGAACTATGGCTACACCTTC. The chain couples TRBV2 to TRBJ1-2, with 8 bases fitting TRBD1. The J segment lost 2 bases and the V segment lost 5 bases, leaving 4 bases of the junction unmatched. CDR3 length: 14 residues. The germline V gene has CDR1 SNHLY and CDR2 FYNNEI.

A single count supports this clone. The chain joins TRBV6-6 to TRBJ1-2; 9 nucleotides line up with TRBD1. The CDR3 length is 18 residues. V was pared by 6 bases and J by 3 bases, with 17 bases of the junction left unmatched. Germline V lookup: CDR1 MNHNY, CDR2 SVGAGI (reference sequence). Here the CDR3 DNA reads TGTGCCAGCAGACGACAGGACAGGGGCTACTCAGAGGACTATGGCTACACCTTC. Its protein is CASRRQDRGYSEDYGYTF.

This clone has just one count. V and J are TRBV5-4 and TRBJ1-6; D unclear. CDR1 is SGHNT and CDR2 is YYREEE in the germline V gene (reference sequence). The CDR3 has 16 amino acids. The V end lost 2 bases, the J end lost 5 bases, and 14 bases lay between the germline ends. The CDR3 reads CASSLPDHSDNSPLHF. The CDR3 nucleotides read TGTGCCAGCAGCTTACCTGACCATAGCGATAATTCACCCCTCCACTTT.

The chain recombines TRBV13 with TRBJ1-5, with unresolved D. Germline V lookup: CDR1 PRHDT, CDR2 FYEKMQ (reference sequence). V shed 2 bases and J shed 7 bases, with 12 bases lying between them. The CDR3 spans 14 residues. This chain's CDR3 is CASSLYSDNQPQHF. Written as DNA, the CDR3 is TGTGCCAGCAGCTTATACAGTGATAACCAGCCCCAGCATTTT.